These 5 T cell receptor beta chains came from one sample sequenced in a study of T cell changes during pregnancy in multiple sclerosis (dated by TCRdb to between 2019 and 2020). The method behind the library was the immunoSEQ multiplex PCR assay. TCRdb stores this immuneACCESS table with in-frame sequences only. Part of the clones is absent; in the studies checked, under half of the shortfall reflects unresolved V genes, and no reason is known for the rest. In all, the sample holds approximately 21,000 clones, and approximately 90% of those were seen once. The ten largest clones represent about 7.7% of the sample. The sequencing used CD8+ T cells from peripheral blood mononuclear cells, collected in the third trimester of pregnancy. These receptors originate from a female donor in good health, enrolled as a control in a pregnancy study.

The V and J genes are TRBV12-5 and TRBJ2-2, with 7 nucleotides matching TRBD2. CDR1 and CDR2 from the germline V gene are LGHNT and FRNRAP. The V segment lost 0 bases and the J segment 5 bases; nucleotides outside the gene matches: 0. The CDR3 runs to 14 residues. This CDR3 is CASGLVGLTGELFF. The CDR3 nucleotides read TGTGCTAGTGGTTTGGTGGGACTAACCGGGGAGCTGTTTTTT.

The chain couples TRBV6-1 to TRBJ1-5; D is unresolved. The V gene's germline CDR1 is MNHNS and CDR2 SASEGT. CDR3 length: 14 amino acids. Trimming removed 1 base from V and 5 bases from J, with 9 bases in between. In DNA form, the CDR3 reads TGTGCCAGCAGTGAAGTGACATTATATCAGCCCCAGCATTTT. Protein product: CASSEVTLYQPQHF.

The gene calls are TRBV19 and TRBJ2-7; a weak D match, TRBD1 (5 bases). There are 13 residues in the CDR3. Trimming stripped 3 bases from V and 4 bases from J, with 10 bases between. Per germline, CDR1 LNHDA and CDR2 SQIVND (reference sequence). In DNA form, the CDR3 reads TGTGCCAGTAGTATGGGGCAGCTTTACGAGCAGTACTTC. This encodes CASSMGQLYEQYF.

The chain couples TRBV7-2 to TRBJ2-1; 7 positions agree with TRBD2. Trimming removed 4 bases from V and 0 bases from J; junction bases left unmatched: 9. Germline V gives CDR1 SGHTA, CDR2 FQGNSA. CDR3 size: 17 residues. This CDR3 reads CASSCGRGGCSYNEQFF. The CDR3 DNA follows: TGTGCCAGCAGCTGTGGGCGCGGGGGTTGCTCCTACAATGAGCAGTTCTTC.

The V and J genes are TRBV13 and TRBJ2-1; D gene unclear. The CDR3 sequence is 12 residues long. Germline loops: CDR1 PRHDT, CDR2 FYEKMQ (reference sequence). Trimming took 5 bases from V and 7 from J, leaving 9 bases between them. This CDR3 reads CASSPLANEQFF. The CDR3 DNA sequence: TGTGCCAGCAGCCCGCTTGCGAATGAGCAGTTCTTC.